The present TCR beta chain was sequenced within a study of T cell responses to AZD1222 COVID-19 vaccine. Analysis merged second doses at about 4 or about 12 weeks. The assay was immunoSEQ multiplex PCR, and TCRdb's table has in-frame clones only and misses some. The sample consists of some 100,000 clones, 86% of them appearing once. This clone appeared a few times. Other DNA variants within this sample encode the same CDR3. V was cut by 0 bases and J by 0 bases, with 8 bases left in between. Germline V gives CDR1 LGHNA, CDR2 YSLEER. The CDR3 sequence is 15 residues long. V and J are TRBV4-3 and TRBJ1-1; no clear D gene. Source: peripheral blood, taken 28 days after the second AZD1222 dose. The origin of this receptor is an adult who received the AZD1222 COVID-19 vaccine. The chain's CDR3 is CASSQDLAVNTEAFF. The CDR3 nucleotides are TGCGCCAGCAGCCAAGATTTGGCAGTGAACACTGAAGCTTTCTTT.